Reported below is one T cell receptor (beta chain). The same CDR3 arises from other DNA sequences in this sample as well. Original processing methods: The assay estimated nucleated cells by amplifying reference gene primers. Measured with immunoSEQ multiplex PCR; TCRdb has only the in-frame clones, and not every one. That table is the source of V, J and clone size, and D and trimming were worked out from the DNA. This sample has around 190,000 clones, with 70% to 90% found just once. This sample is drawn from a study of blood T cell repertoires in COVID-19. Study-level background: T cells, B-cell-depleted T cells, or PBMCs supplied cDNA or gDNA.

The sequence came from a man aged 50-60 years with active or convalescent COVID-19. Sequencing input: peripheral blood.

CDR3 nucleotide sequence: TGTGCCAGCAGTTTTCAGAACACCGGGGAGCTGTTTTTT. Its protein product is CASSFQNTGELFF. The chain has TRBV27 and TRBJ2-2, with unresolved D. CDR3 length equals 13 residues. Trimming removed 3 bases at V and 1 base at J, with 3 bases between. The V gene's germline CDR1 is MNHEY and CDR2 SMNVEV (reference sequence).